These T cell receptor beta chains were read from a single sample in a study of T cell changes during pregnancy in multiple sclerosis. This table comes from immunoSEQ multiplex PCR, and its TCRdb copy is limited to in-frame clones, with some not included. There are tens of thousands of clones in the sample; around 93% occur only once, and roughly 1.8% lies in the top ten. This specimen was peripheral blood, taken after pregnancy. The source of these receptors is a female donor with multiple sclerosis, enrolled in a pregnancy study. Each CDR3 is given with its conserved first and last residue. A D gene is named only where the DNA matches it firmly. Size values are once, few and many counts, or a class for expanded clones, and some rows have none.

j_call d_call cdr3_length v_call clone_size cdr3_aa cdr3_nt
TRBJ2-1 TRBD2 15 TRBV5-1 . CASSWEGREIGEQFF TGCGCCAGCAGTTGGGAGGGGCGGGAGATAGGTGAGCAGTTCTTC
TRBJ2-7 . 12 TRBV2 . CASSPTSPEQYF TGTGCCAGCAGTCCCACTAGCCCCGAGCAGTACTTC
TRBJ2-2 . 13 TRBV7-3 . CASSLLRDGELFF TGTGCCAGCAGCTTACTGAGGGACGGGGAGCTGTTTTTT
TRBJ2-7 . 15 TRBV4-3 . CASSQVYGGSYEQYF TGCGCCAGCAGCCAAGTCTATGGTGGCTCCTACGAGCAGTACTTC
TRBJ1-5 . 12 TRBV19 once CASSMGPQPQHF TGTGCCAGTAGTATGGGGCCCCAGCCCCAGCATTTT
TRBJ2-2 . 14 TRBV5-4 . CASSSSGDTGELFF TGTGCCAGCAGCTCCTCAGGGGATACCGGGGAGCTGTTTTTT
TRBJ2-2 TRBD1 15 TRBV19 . CATRDPTGHTGELFF TGTGCCACCCGCGACCCGACAGGGCACACCGGGGAGCTGTTTTTT
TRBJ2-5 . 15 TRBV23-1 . CASSQTPGQKETQYF TGCGCCAGCAGTCAAACGCCGGGACAAAAAGAGACCCAGTACTTC
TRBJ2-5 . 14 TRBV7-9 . CASRTGFSKETQYF TGTGCCAGCAGGACCGGGTTTTCCAAAGAGACCCAGTACTTC
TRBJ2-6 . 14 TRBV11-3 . CASSLTSGANVLTF TGTGCCAGCAGCTTAACTTCTGGGGCCAACGTCCTGACTTTC
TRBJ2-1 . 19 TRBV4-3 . CASSQDRGTSLGLYNEQFF TGCGCCAGCAGCCAAGATCGGGGGACTTCATTAGGCTTGTACAATGAGCAGTTCTTC
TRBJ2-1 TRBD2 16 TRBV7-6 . CASTPGKAGGYNEQFF TGTGCCAGCACCCCCGGGAAAGCGGGAGGTTACAATGAGCAGTTCTTC
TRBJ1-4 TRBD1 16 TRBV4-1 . CASSRDRGGYNEKLFF TGCGCCAGCAGCCGGGACAGGGGAGGATATAATGAAAAACTGTTTTTT
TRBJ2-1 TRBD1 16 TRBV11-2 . CASSSLGRGPYNEQFF TGTGCCAGCAGCTCCTTAGGTAGGGGGCCCTACAATGAGCAGTTCTTC
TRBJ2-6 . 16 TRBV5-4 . CASSSGSSSGANVLTF TGTGCCAGCAGCAGTGGTTCTAGCTCCGGGGCCAACGTCCTGACTTTC
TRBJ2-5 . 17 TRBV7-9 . CASSPAPMAVVWETQYF TGTGCCAGCAGCCCCGCCCCCATGGCGGTTGTGTGGGAGACCCAGTACTTC
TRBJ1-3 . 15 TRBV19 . CASSKQGLDGNTIYF TGTGCCAGTAGCAAACAGGGTTTAGACGGAAACACCATATATTTT
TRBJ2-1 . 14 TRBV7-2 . CASSLARPNNEQFF TGTGCCAGCAGCTTAGCGCGTCCCAACAATGAGCAGTTCTTC
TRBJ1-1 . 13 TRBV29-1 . CSVIFRGSAEAFF TGCAGCGTCATTTTCCGAGGTTCCGCTGAAGCTTTCTTT
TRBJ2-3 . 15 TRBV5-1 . CASSLTSWETDTQYF TGCGCCAGCAGCTTGACTAGCTGGGAAACAGATACGCAGTATTTT
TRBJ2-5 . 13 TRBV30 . CAWSYKRQETQYF TGTGCCTGGAGTTATAAGCGCCAAGAGACCCAGTACTTC
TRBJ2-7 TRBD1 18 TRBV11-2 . CASSFGDRSPRGSYEQYF TGTGCCAGCAGCTTCGGGGACAGGAGCCCCAGGGGCTCCTACGAGCAGTACTTC
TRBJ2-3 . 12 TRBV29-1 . CSGILDTDTQYF TGCAGCGGCATTTTAGACACAGATACGCAGTATTTT
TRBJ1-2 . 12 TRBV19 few CATQTGLYGYTF TGTGCCACCCAGACAGGCCTCTATGGCTACACCTTC
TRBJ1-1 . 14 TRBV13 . CASSLQGMNTEAFF TGTGCCAGCAGCTTACAGGGTATGAACACTGAAGCTTTCTTT
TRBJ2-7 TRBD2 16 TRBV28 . CASRGGLAGVFYEQYF TGTGCCAGCAGGGGGGGACTAGCGGGAGTTTTCTACGAGCAGTACTTC
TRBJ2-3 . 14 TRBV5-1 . CASSLELFSDTQYF TGCGCCAGCAGCTTGGAACTTTTCTCAGATACGCAGTATTTT
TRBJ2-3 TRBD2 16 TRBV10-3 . CAITRGASGSRDTQYF TGTGCCATCACCCGTGGCGCTAGCGGGAGCAGAGATACGCAGTATTTT
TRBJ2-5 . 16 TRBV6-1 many CASSEVQQVGAGTQYF TGTGCCAGCAGTGAAGTCCAACAGGTGGGGGCGGGGACCCAGTACTTC
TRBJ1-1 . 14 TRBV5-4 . CASNPPGVRTEAFF TGTGCCAGCAACCCCCCCGGGGTTCGGACTGAAGCTTTCTTT
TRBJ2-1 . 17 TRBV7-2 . CASSLDVGSRANNEQFF TGTGCCAGCAGCTTAGACGTCGGGAGCCGGGCGAACAATGAGCAGTTCTTC
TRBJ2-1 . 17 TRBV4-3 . CASSQTSGTFSSNEQFF TGCGCCAGCAGCCAAACCTCCGGGACATTCTCCTCCAATGAGCAGTTCTTC
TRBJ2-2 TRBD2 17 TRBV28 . CASSLSREGQSLGELFF TGTGCCAGCAGTTTGAGTCGGGAGGGCCAAAGTCTCGGGGAGCTGTTTTTT
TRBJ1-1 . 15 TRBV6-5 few CASKAAGRGNTEAFF TGTGCCAGCAAAGCAGCCGGTCGGGGGAACACTGAAGCTTTCTTT
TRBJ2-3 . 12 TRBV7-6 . CASSTERGAQYF TGTGCCAGCAGCACGGAGAGAGGTGCGCAGTATTTT
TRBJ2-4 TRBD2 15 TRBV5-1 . CASSLEIAGNPLQYF TGCGCCAGCAGCTTGGAAATAGCGGGAAACCCCCTTCAGTACTTC
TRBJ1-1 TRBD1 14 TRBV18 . CASSPRTGADEAFF TGTGCCAGCTCACCGAGGACAGGGGCCGATGAAGCTTTCTTT
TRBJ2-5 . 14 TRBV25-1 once CASSARGLRETQYF TGTGCCAGCAGTGCCAGGGGCTTGCGGGAGACCCAGTACTTC
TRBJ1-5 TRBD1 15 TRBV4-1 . CASSPRQGFDQPQHF TGCGCCAGCAGCCCTCGACAGGGTTTTGATCAGCCCCAGCATTTT
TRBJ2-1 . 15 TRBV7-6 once CASSLRTSGYNEQFF TGTGCCAGCAGCTTAAGGACTTCGGGTTACAATGAGCAGTTCTTC
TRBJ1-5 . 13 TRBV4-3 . CASSLTRVQPQHF TGCGCCAGCAGCCTGACCAGGGTTCAGCCCCAGCATTTT
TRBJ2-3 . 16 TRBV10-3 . CAISESIGEGTDTQYF TGTGCCATCAGTGAGTCGATCGGCGAGGGCACAGATACGCAGTATTTT
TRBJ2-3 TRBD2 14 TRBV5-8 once CASSHRLATDTQYF TGTGCCAGCAGTCATCGACTAGCGACAGATACGCAGTATTTT
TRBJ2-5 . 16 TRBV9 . CASSVDSSGLTGTQYF TGTGCCAGCAGCGTAGACTCGTCAGGACTCACGGGGACCCAGTACTTC
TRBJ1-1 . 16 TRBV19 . CASTPFRTDWVTEAFF TGTGCCAGTACTCCATTCCGGACGGACTGGGTCACTGAAGCTTTCTTT
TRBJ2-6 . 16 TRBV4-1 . CASSPRGASGANVLTF TGCGCCAGCAGCCCCCGGGGGGCCTCTGGGGCCAACGTCCTGACTTTC
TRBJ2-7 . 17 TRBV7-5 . CARSLSNRDRDGYEQYF TGTGCCAGAAGCTTAAGCAACAGGGACCGTGATGGATACGAGCAGTACTTC
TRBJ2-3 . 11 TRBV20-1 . CSAAGTDTQYF TGCAGTGCCGCGGGCACAGATACGCAGTATTTT
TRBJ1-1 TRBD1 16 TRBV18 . CASSRDRALMNTEAFF TGTGCCAGCTCACGGGACAGGGCCCTAATGAACACTGAAGCTTTCTTT
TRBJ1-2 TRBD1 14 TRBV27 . CASSFGQGNYGYTF TGTGCCAGCAGTTTCGGACAGGGAAACTATGGCTACACCTTC
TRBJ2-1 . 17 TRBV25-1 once CASSERRGGGTYNEQFF TGTGCCAGCAGTGAACGGCGCGGAGGCGGGACCTACAATGAGCAGTTCTTC
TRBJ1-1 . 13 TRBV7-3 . CASSSNYGGEAFF TGTGCCAGCAGCTCGAATTACGGAGGAGAAGCTTTCTTT
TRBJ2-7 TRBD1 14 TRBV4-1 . CASSHADRGYEQYF TGCGCCAGCAGCCATGCCGACAGGGGCTACGAGCAGTACTTC